This is a list of T cell receptor beta chains from one sample in a study of T cell responses to AZD1222 COVID-19 vaccine. Assay used: immunoSEQ multiplex PCR; TCRdb lists only in-frame clones, some missing. Of a few hundred thousand clones detected, 80% to 95% appear once; the ten largest clones hold roughly 0.6%. The specimen comprised peripheral blood, sampled on day 0 of AZD1222 vaccination. These receptors came from an adult in good health. Both conserved end residues are part of each CDR3. D genes are given only for firm matches. Some rows mark clone size as missing; the rest say once, few, many or name a class of expanded clone.

TRBJ2-7	once	TRBV9	-	TGTGCCAGCAGCGTAGCTACCGGGCCCCTCGAATCCTACGAGCAGTACTTC	CASSVATGPLESYEQYF
TRBJ2-7	-	TRBV11-2	-	TGTGCCAGCACCCCCTCGGGCGGTATGGGTCAGTACTTC	CASTPSGGMGQYF
TRBJ1-4	-	TRBV28	-	TGTGCCAGCAGTTTATTAGCGGGGTCTAATGAAAAACTGTTTTTT	CASSLLAGSNEKLFF
TRBJ1-6	-	TRBV2	-	TGTGCCAGCAGTGATGGGGTCATCCCGTATAATTCACCCCTCCACTTT	CASSDGVIPYNSPLHF
TRBJ2-2	-	TRBV9	-	TGTGCCAGCAGCGTAGTCGGGGCAGGGGTAGTCGGGGAGCTGTTTTTT	CASSVVGAGVVGELFF
TRBJ2-5	-	TRBV2	-	TGTGCCAGCAGTGAAGTCCCTCAAGAGACCCAGTACTTC	CASSEVPQETQYF
TRBJ2-7	-	TRBV2	-	TGTGCCAGCAGTGATCAGGGTCTCTCCTACGAGCAGTACTTC	CASSDQGLSYEQYF
TRBJ2-3	once	TRBV7-9	-	TGTGCCAGCAGCTACAATGCGGATAGCACAGATACGCAGTATTTT	CASSYNADSTDTQYF
TRBJ1-1	-	TRBV27	-	TGTGCCAGCAGTTTATGGGGGATCCCGAACACTGAAGCTTTCTTT	CASSLWGIPNTEAFF
TRBJ1-4	-	TRBV10-3	-	TGTGCCATCAGTGCCGGGCCCCTGGAAAAACTGTTTTTT	CAISAGPLEKLFF
TRBJ2-1	-	TRBV6-5	-	TGTGCCAGCAGTTACGGCCCCCCCTCCTACAATGAGCAGTTCTTC	CASSYGPPSYNEQFF
TRBJ1-1	-	TRBV3-1/TRBV3-2	-	TGTGCCAGCAGCCAACCGGGAGTAGCTTTCTTT	CASSQPGVAFF
TRBJ2-7	-	TRBV6-5	-	TGTGCCAGCGAGGGGGGAAGGAGCTCCTACGAGCAGTACTTC	CASEGGRSSYEQYF
TRBJ2-2	-	TRBV11-3	-	TGTGCCAGCAGCTTAAAGACGGACACCGGGGAGCTGTTTTTT	CASSLKTDTGELFF
TRBJ1-5	-	TRBV6-2/TRBV6-3	-	TGTGCCAGCAGTTACAGGGGGGGACAGCCCCAGCATTTT	CASSYRGGQPQHF
TRBJ2-6	-	TRBV5-6	-	TGTGCCAGCAGCTCCCGGGTCTCTGGGGCCAACGTCCTGACTTTC	CASSSRVSGANVLTF
TRBJ1-1	-	TRBV2	-	TGTGCCAGCAGAGAGGGGTGGGAGGGAGGCACTGAAGCTTTCTTT	CASREGWEGGTEAFF
TRBJ2-7	-	TRBV2	TRBD1	TGTGCCAGCCTACTAAAAACAGGGGGCGAGCAGTACTTC	CASLLKTGGEQYF
TRBJ2-5	once	TRBV30	-	TGTGCCTGGGACAGGTGGGGAATAGAGACCCAGTACTTC	CAWDRWGIETQYF
TRBJ2-1	-	TRBV5-1	TRBD1	TGCGCCAGCAGCCCATCGACAGGGGGGAATGAGCAGTTCTTC	CASSPSTGGNEQFF
TRBJ1-1	-	TRBV30	-	TGTGCCTGGAGTGCACAGTTGAACACTGAAGCTTTCTTT	CAWSAQLNTEAFF
TRBJ2-3	-	TRBV4-2	TRBD2	TGTGCCAGCAGCCAAGGGGAGCCTAGCGGCTTCACAGATACGCAGTATTTT	CASSQGEPSGFTDTQYF
TRBJ1-6	-	TRBV5-1	-	TGCGCCAGCAGCTTGCCCACTCCTGGCGATTCACCCCTCCACTTT	CASSLPTPGDSPLHF
TRBJ2-7	-	TRBV5-1	-	TGCGCCAGCAGCGCTACCGGGAGCTCCTACGAGCAGTACTTC	CASSATGSSYEQYF
TRBJ1-2	once	TRBV30	-	TGTGCCTGGGGTCCACGGAATGGATACTATGGCTACACCTTC	CAWGPRNGYYGYTF
TRBJ2-1	-	TRBV24-1	-	TGTGCCACCAGTCAAGGGGGGTACAATGAGCAGTTCTTC	CATSQGGYNEQFF
TRBJ2-2	-	TRBV5-1	TRBD1	TGCGCCAGCAGCTTGGCGGGACAGGGGTACACCGGGGAGCTGTTTTTT	CASSLAGQGYTGELFF
TRBJ1-4	few	TRBV12-3/TRBV12-4	-	TGTGCCAGCAGTTATAATGAAAAACTGTTTTTT	CASSYNEKLFF
TRBJ1-4	-	TRBV4-1	-	TGCGCCAGCAGCCAAGACCGAAGGGATGAAAAACTGTTTTTT	CASSQDRRDEKLFF
TRBJ2-5	once	TRBV28	-	TGTGCCAGCAGTTTCGGCCTGCAAGAGACCCAGTACTTC	CASSFGLQETQYF
TRBJ1-5	-	TRBV6-5	-	TGTGCCAGCCTGGGCGCAGGGAATCAGCCCCAGCATTTT	CASLGAGNQPQHF
TRBJ2-3	-	TRBV7-6	-	TGTGCCAGCAGCTTTACAAGCACTAGCACAGATACGCAGTATTTT	CASSFTSTSTDTQYF
TRBJ2-1	-	TRBV7-2	-	TGTGCCAGCAGTCCCGGGGGGCCCTCGATCAATGAGCAGTTCTTC	CASSPGGPSINEQFF
TRBJ2-7	-	TRBV6-4	-	TGTGCCAGCAGGGGGACGGAGGATTATCCCTACGAGCAGTACTTC	CASRGTEDYPYEQYF
TRBJ2-5	-	TRBV2	TRBD2	TGTGCCAGCAGGGGGCAGGGAGGGCAAGAGACCCAGTACTTC	CASRGQGGQETQYF
TRBJ2-1	-	TRBV10-2	TRBD2	TGCGCCAGCAGTGTCCCTAGCGGGGGTCACAATGAGCAGTTCTTC	CASSVPSGGHNEQFF
TRBJ2-7	-	TRBV11-2	-	TGTGCCAGCAGCCTCATTACAGGGACCTACGAGCAGTACTTC	CASSLITGTYEQYF
TRBJ1-6	-	TRBV9	-	TGTGCCAGCAGCCCTCGGCCGGACGGGGATAATTCACCCCTCCACTTT	CASSPRPDGDNSPLHF
TRBJ1-3	-	TRBV19	-	TGTGCCAGTAGTACGTTTGGCAGGGACTTCTCTGGAAACACCATATATTTT	CASSTFGRDFSGNTIYF
TRBJ1-2	-	TRBV3-1/TRBV3-2	-	TGTGCCAGCAGCCAAGTCTCGGCAGGTGCTGGCTACACCTTC	CASSQVSAGAGYTF
TRBJ1-2	once	TRBV24-1	TRBD1	TGTGCCACCAGTGATCCTACAGGGGGGTATGGCTACACCTTC	CATSDPTGGYGYTF
TRBJ1-1	-	TRBV11-2	TRBD1	TGTGCCAGCAGCCCTGTAAGGGGACAGGGTAACACTGAAGCTTTCTTT	CASSPVRGQGNTEAFF